The present TCR beta chain was sequenced within a study of CD8+CD57+ T cells in acquired aplastic anemia. Study in general: DNA from sorted CD4+ and CD8+ cells averaged roughly 3.2 ug.

Germline-derived CDR1 and CDR2 are MNHEY and SMNVEV (reference sequence). This CDR3 spans 12 amino acids. Trimming stripped 2 bases from V and 10 bases from J, with 8 bases between. CD8+CD57+ cell expansion, shown by flow cytometry, had occurred in the patients selected for sequencing. The patients, all of them, had severe acquired aplastic anemia. When blood sampling took place, the patients had received no therapy. TCR beta VDJ combinations and CDR3 sequences were profiled from genomic DNA. TCRdb reprocessed the reads with MiXCR, giving one entry per CDR3 protein. The sample holds about 240,000 distinct CDR3 sequences, around 45% seen once. This clonotype was seen a few times.

This sequence was found in a human donor with aplastic anemia. The V and J genes are TRBV27 and TRBJ1-4; possible D gene TRBD1, 6 bases. Specimen: sorted CD4+, CD8+, or CD8+CD57+ T cells (not recorded which) from PBMCs. The CDR3 loop is CASSLTRGKLFF. As DNA, the CDR3 is TGTGCCAGCAGTTTAACCAGGGGAAAACTGTTTTTT.